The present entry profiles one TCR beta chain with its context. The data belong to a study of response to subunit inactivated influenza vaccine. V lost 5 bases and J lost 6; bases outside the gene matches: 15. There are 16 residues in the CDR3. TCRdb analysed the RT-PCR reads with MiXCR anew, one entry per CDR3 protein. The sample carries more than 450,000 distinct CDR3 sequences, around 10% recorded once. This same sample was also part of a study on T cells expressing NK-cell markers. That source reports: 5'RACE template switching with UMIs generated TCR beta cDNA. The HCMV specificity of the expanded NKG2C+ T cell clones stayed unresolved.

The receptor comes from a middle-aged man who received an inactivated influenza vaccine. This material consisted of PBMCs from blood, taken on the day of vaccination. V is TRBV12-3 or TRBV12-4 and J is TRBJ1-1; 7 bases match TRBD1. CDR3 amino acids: CASSPRTGGVKAEAFF. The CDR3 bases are TGTGCCAGCAGTCCCCGGACAGGAGGAGTCAAGGCTGAAGCTTTCTTT.